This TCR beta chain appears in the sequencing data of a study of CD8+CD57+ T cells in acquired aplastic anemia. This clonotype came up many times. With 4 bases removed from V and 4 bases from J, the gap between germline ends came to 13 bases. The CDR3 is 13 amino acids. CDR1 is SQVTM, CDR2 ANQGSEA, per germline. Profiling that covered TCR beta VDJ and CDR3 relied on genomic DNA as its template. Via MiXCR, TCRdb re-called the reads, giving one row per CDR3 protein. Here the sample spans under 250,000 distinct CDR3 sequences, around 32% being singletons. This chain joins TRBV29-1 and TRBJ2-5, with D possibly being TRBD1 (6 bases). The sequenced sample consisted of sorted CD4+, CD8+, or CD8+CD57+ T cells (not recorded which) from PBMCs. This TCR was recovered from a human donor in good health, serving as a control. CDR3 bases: TGCAGCGTTGCTTCCCAGGGGCGAGAGACCCAGTACTTC. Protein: CSVASQGRETQYF.